The text below deals with one TCR beta chain. Its antigen is unidentified. This sample is part of a study of OX40 agonist ivuxolimab in advanced cancers. Study details: Enrollees could have had prior anti-PD-1, anti-PD-L1 or anti-CTLA-4 therapy, which more than 30% had received. General observations from the study: The study found that CD8+ T cells averaged more expanded clones than CD4+. Partial responders receiving 0.1-3.0 mg/kg showed among the lowest clonal expansion.

CDR3 length: 13 amino acids. Trimming took off 1 base at V and 6 bases at J, with 9 bases between the two ends. Germline V gene data show CDR1 as SEHNR and CDR2 as FQNEAQ (reference sequence). Blood draws occurred at baseline, cycle 4 day 1, and cycle 7 day 1. This table comes from immunoSEQ multiplex PCR, and its TCRdb copy is limited to in-frame clones, with some not included. The data contain 45,000 to 60,000 clones, about 86% of them seen just once; the ten biggest clones take up 9% to 12%. The source material was CD4+ or CD8+ T cells sorted from blood, sampled in a trial of the OX40 agonist ivuxolimab. The source of this sequence is an adult with an advanced solid tumor such as melanoma, head and neck, liver or kidney cancer. The V and J genes are TRBV7-9 and TRBJ1-2; D is unclear. This CDR3 is CASSLGGSHGYTF. In nucleotides, the CDR3 is TGTGCCAGCAGCTTAGGTGGTTCACATGGCTACACCTTC. Variable domain in full (rest from reference TRBV7-9 and TRBJ1-2): DTGVSQNPRHKITKRGQNVTFRCDPISEHNRLYWYRQTLGQGPEFLTYFQNEAQLEKSRLLSDRFSAERPKGSFSTLEIQRTEQGDSAMYLCASSLGGSHGYTFGSGTRLTVV.